This TCR beta chain was found in a study of blood T cell repertoires in COVID-19. About the study: The samples span acute and convalescent COVID-19 from the United States, Italy and Spain. From T cells, B-cell-depleted T cells, or PBMCs came the material, which was cDNA or gDNA.

This clone was counted a single time. With 2 bases removed from V and 5 bases from J, the gap between germline ends came to 14 bases. This CDR3 contains 15 residues. CDR1 and CDR2 (germline): SGHAT, FQNNGV. Authors' processing steps: Cell counts per sample came from amplifying reference gene primers. Here immunoSEQ multiplex PCR was the method, and the copy in TCRdb shows in-frame clones only, minus some. V, J and clone size derive from that table, while D and trimming were established from the DNA sequence. Found here are 160,000 or so clones, roughly nine tenths of them singletons; the top ten hold approximately 3%.

The sample consisted of peripheral blood. V is TRBV11-2 and J is TRBJ2-3; the D gene is possibly TRBD1 (6 bases). The TCR sequence derives from a man aged 60 to 69 with acute or convalescent COVID-19. In DNA form, the CDR3 reads TGTGCCAGCAGCTTAATGGGGGCCCGAGGAGATACGCAGTATTTT. Its protein is CASSLMGARGDTQYF.